The next 27 T cell receptor beta chains were all read from a single sample in a study of PD-L1 blockade in urothelial cancer. The time point here: peripheral blood 6 weeks after treatment start. Only in-frame clones appear in the TCRdb table, and some are missing; sequencing was by immunoSEQ multiplex PCR. The sample holds 100,000 to 150,000 clones; around 88% are singletons and the top ten take 2.4%. The specimen was PBMCs, collected around atezolizumab (anti-PD-L1) treatment. The receptors originated from a man over 45 with urothelial cancer.

This clone came up once. The rearrangement uses TRBV12-5 and TRBJ1-5; D call uncertain. CDR1 is LGHNT, CDR2 FRNRAP, per germline. V lost 6 bases, J lost 1 base, and 10 bases lay in between. The CDR3 consists of 14 residues. The CDR3 sequence is CASGVAPSNQPQHF. CDR3 in DNA: TGTGCTAGTGGGGTGGCACCAAGCAATCAGCCCCAGCATTTT.

The V call is TRBV5-1, the J call TRBJ2-7; 7 bases align to TRBD1. Germline CDR1 is SGHRS and CDR2 is YFSETQ. The CDR3 spans 14 residues. The junction had 2 bases not matched to a gene; V was cut back by 0 bases and J by 2 bases. The CDR3 DNA is TGCGCCAGCAGCTTGGATCAGGGGGCCTACGAGCAGTACTTC. This translates into CASSLDQGAYEQYF.

J is TRBJ2-5 and V is TRBV28; a weak D match, TRBD1 (6 bases). This CDR3 has 12 amino acids. CDR1 is MDHEN and CDR2 is SYDVKM in the germline V gene. Between the trimmed V and J ends, which lost 10 bases and 3 bases, there was a span of 12 bases. CDR3 sequence reads: CATFRTEETQYF. CDR3 coding DNA: TGTGCCACCTTCCGGACAGAAGAGACCCAGTACTTC.

V gene TRBV7-3 combines with J gene TRBJ2-5; D may be TRBD1 (6 bases). V lost 3 bases and J 4 bases, leaving 12 bases between the germline ends. The CDR3 runs 14 residues. Germline values: CDR1 SGHTA, CDR2 FQGTGA. CDR3 residues: CASSLAGAPETQYF. As DNA, the CDR3 is TGTGCCAGCAGCTTGGCAGGGGCCCCAGAGACCCAGTACTTC.

Only a few counts were recorded for this clone. The gene calls are TRBV7-2 and TRBJ2-1; the match to TRBD2 covers 9 bases. With V trimmed by 3 bases and J by 2 bases, 11 bases remained unmatched. The CDR3 has 18 residues. CDR1 is SGHTA, CDR2 FQGNSA, per germline. CDR3 DNA sequence: TGTGCCAGCAGCTTCATGCGGGAGGGCCGGCGGGCCTACAATGAGCAGTTCTTC. Protein sequence: CASSFMREGRRAYNEQFF.

The CDR3 DNA reads TGTGCCAGCAGCTTAGGCGCTAGCGGGACTTACGAGCAGTACTTC. This encodes CASSLGASGTYEQYF. The chain employs TRBV7-2 and TRBJ2-7, with TRBD2 matching 9 bases. CDR3 length equals 15 residues. The ends lost 1 base at V and 4 bases at J; junction bases unmatched: 5. The V gene's germline CDR1 is SGHTA and CDR2 FQGNSA.

The chain carries TRBV7-6 and TRBJ1-3, with D possibly matching TRBD1 (6 bases). CDR1 SGHVS and CDR2 FNYEAQ come from the germline V gene. The CDR3 runs to 16 residues. Trimming pared 5 bases from V and 0 bases from J, leaving 14 bases between. CDR3 sequence (DNA): TGTGCCAGCAGCGCCGGACAGATAGGCTCTGGAAACACCATATATTTT. Protein sequence: CASSAGQIGSGNTIYF.

The chain couples TRBV28 to TRBJ1-5; the D is unclear. V dropped 2 bases and J dropped 6 bases, with 14 bases sitting between them. The germline V gene encodes CDR1 MDHEN and CDR2 SYDVKM. The CDR3 contains 15 residues. CDR3 DNA: TGTGCCAGCAGTTTACCGATCATACCGGGTCAGCCCCAGCATTTT. Amino acids: CASSLPIIPGQPQHF.

The chain recombines TRBV9 with TRBJ2-1, with 7 bases aligning to TRBD2. Losses at the gene ends were 4 bases for V and 12 bases for J; bases not matched to a gene: 19. CDR3 size: 16 residues. The germline V gene has CDR1 SGDLS and CDR2 YYNGEE. The CDR3 loop is CASSLAGAGVGTWQFF. The CDR3 DNA follows: TGTGCCAGCAGCCTCGCCGGCGCGGGAGTGGGGACGTGGCAGTTCTTC.

The rearrangement links TRBV28 to TRBJ1-2, with 7 positions matching TRBD1. J lost 4 bases, V lost 6 bases, and 8 bases had no gene match. In germline, CDR1 is MDHEN, CDR2 SYDVKM. The CDR3 is 14 residues long. The CDR3 sequence: CASRQQGMGYGYTF. Written as DNA, the CDR3 is TGTGCCAGCAGACAACAGGGGATGGGCTATGGCTACACCTTC.

The genes are TRBV6-6 and TRBJ1-1, with D unclear. Germline-derived CDR1 and CDR2 are MNHNY and SVGAGI (reference sequence). V was trimmed by 7 bases and J by 0 bases, leaving 12 bases between them. The CDR3 totals 14 residues. The CDR3 protein is CASTNAVVNTEAFF. The CDR3 DNA reads TGTGCCAGCACTAACGCGGTTGTGAACACTGAAGCTTTCTTT.

CDR3 in amino acids: CASSSTPASGNHEQFF. DNA for the CDR3: TGTGCCAGCAGCTCCACCCCGGCTAGCGGGAATCATGAGCAGTTCTTC. V and J are TRBV11-2 and TRBJ2-1; 9 nucleotides agree with TRBD2. CDR3 length equals 16 residues. V gave up 4 bases and J gave up 8 bases; unmatched junction bases: 12. Germline V gives CDR1 SGHAT, CDR2 FQNNGV. Full variable domain (outside the CDR3, taken from reference TRBV11-2 and TRBJ2-1): EAGVAQSPRYKIIEKRQSVAFWCNPISGHATLYWYQQILGQGPKLLIQFQNNGVVDDSQLPKDRFSAERLKGVDSTLKIQPAKLEDSAVYLCASSSTPASGNHEQFFGPGTRLTVL.

The chain carries TRBV23-1 and TRBJ2-7, with D possibly matching TRBD1 (5 bases). TRBV23-1 qualifies as an ORF whose function is uncertain. The CDR3 has 16 amino acids. With 4 bases removed from V and 2 bases from J, the gap between germline ends came to 18 bases. The CDR3: CASSRLPEAGPYEQYF. The CDR3 bases are TGCGCCAGCAGTCGCCTCCCCGAAGCAGGGCCCTACGAGCAGTACTTC.

This clone was recorded only once. This rearrangement joins TRBV5-6 to TRBJ1-1, with TRBD1 matching 8 bases. Germline V lookup: CDR1 SGHDT, CDR2 YYEEEE. V dropped 5 bases and J dropped 1; count of bases not matched to a gene: 4. The CDR3 extends over 14 amino acids. CDR3 loop: CASRRTGRNTEAFF. The CDR3 DNA reads as TGTGCCAGCAGGCGGACAGGGAGGAACACTGAAGCTTTCTTT.

The rearrangement joins TRBV28 to TRBJ1-1; D is possibly TRBD1 (5 bases). The germline gives CDR1 MDHEN, CDR2 SYDVKM. The CDR3 runs 14 residues. Trimming stripped 7 bases from V and 1 base from J, with 13 bases between. The CDR3 region is CASIVGQGNTEAFF. The CDR3 DNA is TGTGCCAGCATCGTAGGGCAGGGGAACACTGAAGCTTTCTTT.

The V gene is TRBV6-6, the J gene TRBJ2-2, with 7 bases identical to TRBD2. The CDR3 loop spans 12 amino acids. In germline, CDR1 is MNHNY, CDR2 SVGAGI (reference sequence). V trimming: 8 bases; J trimming: 4 bases; junction bases outside the gene matches: 1. CDR3 protein: CASREVTGELFF. The CDR3 DNA sequence: TGTGCCAGCCGGGAGGTCACCGGGGAGCTGTTTTTT.

This chain uses TRBV9 with TRBJ2-1; D not certain. Germline V gives CDR1 SGDLS, CDR2 YYNGEE. The CDR3 consists of 12 residues. V was pared by 0 bases and J by 7 bases, with 5 bases between. The CDR3 coding sequence is TGTGCCAGCAGCGTAGGGGCGAATGAGCAGTTCTTC. Protein product: CASSVGANEQFF.

The chain couples TRBV19 to TRBJ2-1; 13 bases line up with TRBD2. Germline V gives CDR1 LNHDA, CDR2 SQIVND (reference sequence). V was pared by 7 bases and J by 6 bases, with 3 bases of the junction left unmatched. The CDR3 is made up of 14 amino acids. The CDR3 reads CASTGLAGANEQFF. CDR3 DNA sequence: TGTGCCAGTACCGGACTAGCGGGAGCCAATGAGCAGTTCTTC.

J is TRBJ2-1 and V is TRBV15; 7 bases fit TRBD2. J was trimmed by 7 bases and V by 1 base; bases with no gene match: 4. Germline V CDR1 and CDR2: LNHNV, YYDKDF (reference sequence). This CDR3 contains 14 residues. Written as DNA, the CDR3 is TGTGCCACCAGCAGAGGACTAGCCCTGAATGAGCAGTTCTTC. This translates into CATSRGLALNEQFF.

The V gene is TRBV11-2, the J gene TRBJ2-3; TRBD2 is a possible D gene (6 bases). CDR1 is SGHAT and CDR2 is FQNNGV in the germline V gene. Trimming stripped 5 bases from V and 4 bases from J, with 19 bases between. The CDR3 is 16 amino acids. In nucleotides, the CDR3 is TGTGCCAGCAGCCCCTACCGGGCGTCGGGAGCAGATACGCAGTATTTT. Residues: CASSPYRASGADTQYF.

The V call is TRBV10-3, the J call TRBJ2-1, with D possibly being TRBD2 (6 bases). CDR1 ENHRY and CDR2 SYGVKD come from the germline V gene. The CDR3 has 15 residues. Trimming left V 6 bases short and J 5 bases short, with 17 bases between. In DNA, the CDR3 is TGTGCCATCAGCCCTTCGGAGGGGCGAGACAATGAGCAGTTCTTC. This codes for CAISPSEGRDNEQFF.

The chain uses TRBV28 and TRBJ1-1; D is possibly TRBD1 (6 bases). Trimming cost V 6 bases and J 1 base, with 15 bases left between them. The CDR3 contains 15 residues. The germline V gene has CDR1 MDHEN and CDR2 SYDVKM. Here the CDR3 DNA reads TGTGCCAGCAGCCCCCCCGGGACATCGAACACTGAAGCTTTCTTT. This gives the protein CASSPPGTSNTEAFF.

The chain recombines TRBV18 with TRBJ1-6, with a weak D call TRBD1 (6 bases). The ends were cut back, 2 bases at V and 6 bases at J, with 8 bases in the middle. Germline V gives CDR1 KGHSH, CDR2 LQKENI. The CDR3 is 14 amino acids. The CDR3 region is CASSPTDSNSPLHF. The CDR3 DNA follows: TGTGCCAGCTCACCAACGGACAGTAATTCACCCCTCCACTTT.

The V gene is TRBV7-9, the J gene TRBJ2-1; weak D call: TRBD2 (5 bases). Per the germline V gene, CDR1 is SEHNR and CDR2 is FQNEAQ (reference sequence). This CDR3 has 12 residues. The V gene lost 1 base and the J gene lost 15 bases, with 13 bases spanning the gap. DNA of the CDR3: TGTGCCAGCAGCTTAGACGACCCCCGGGGGTTCTTC. Amino acid sequence: CASSLDDPRGFF.

The chain employs TRBV15 and TRBJ2-5; D call uncertain. The CDR3 totals 13 residues. With 1 base removed from V and 3 bases from J, the gap between germline ends came to 6 bases. The germline CDR1 and CDR2 sequences are LNHNV and YYDKDF (reference sequence). CDR3 sequence reads: CATSRGGKETQYF. CDR3 in DNA: TGTGCCACCAGCAGAGGAGGTAAAGAGACCCAGTACTTC. Combining the CDR3 with reference TRBV15 and TRBJ2-5 gives the whole variable domain DAMVIQNPRYQVTQFGKPVTLSCSQTLNHNVMYWYQQKSSQAPKLLFHYYDKDFNNEADTPDNFQSRRPNTSFCFLDIRSPGLGDTAMYLCATSRGGKETQYFGPGTRLLVL.

V gene TRBV7-2 combines with J gene TRBJ1-1; 8 bases agree with TRBD1. The CDR3 loop spans 15 amino acids. J was trimmed by 0 bases and V by 1 base; bases with no gene match: 1. Germline CDR1 and CDR2: SGHTA and FQGNSA. CDR3 protein: CASSLGQGLNTEAFF. CDR3 nucleotides: TGTGCCAGCAGCTTAGGACAGGGGTTGAACACTGAAGCTTTCTTT.

The V call is TRBV6-5, the J call TRBJ2-5, with 8 bases that match TRBD1. The V segment lost 6 bases and the J segment 7 bases; nucleotides outside the gene matches: 4. Germline lookup yields CDR1 MNHEY and CDR2 SVGAGI. This CDR3 is 12 amino acids long. The CDR3 nucleotides are TGTGCCAGCAGGAAAGGACAGGGGACCCAGTACTTC. Amino acid sequence: CASRKGQGTQYF.